Listed here are 13 T cell receptor beta chains from one sample, sequenced in a study of T cells in Graves' hyperthyroidism and ophthalmopathy. TCR beta CDR3 regions were amplified from RNA transcripts. A first-round RT-PCR of the TCR CDR3 used the HTBI primer set. TCRdb analysed the multiplex PCR reads with MiXCR anew, one entry per CDR3 protein. The table records approximately 380,000 distinct CDR3 sequences, roughly 13% of them present only once. Source material: blood. Every receptor here comes from a man in his fifties with Graves' ophthalmopathy.

V usage is TRBV28 and J usage is TRBJ2-4; D is unresolved. Trimming cost V 6 bases and J 0 bases, with 9 bases left between them. This CDR3 is built from 14 residues. Germline CDR1 and CDR2: MDHEN and SYDVKM. The CDR3 sequence: CASSSALAKNIQYF. The DNA for the CDR3 is TGTGCCAGCAGCTCGGCCTTAGCCAAAAACATTCAGTACTTC.

This clonotype was detected ten times or more. This chain joins TRBV12-3 or TRBV12-4 and TRBJ2-7, with a weak D call TRBD2 (5 bases). The CDR3 totals 13 residues. The V gene lost 7 bases and the J gene lost 3 bases, with 13 bases spanning the gap. The CDR3 DNA follows: TGTGCCAGCAAGATTGGCGGGCTCTACGAGCAGTACTTC. Its translation: CASKIGGLYEQYF.

There are many counts of this clonotype. The genes are TRBV27 and TRBJ2-7; D is perhaps TRBD2 (6 bases). The germline CDR1 and CDR2 sequences are MNHEY and SMNVEV (reference sequence). The CDR3 totals 15 residues. V lost 2 bases and J lost 1, with 12 bases in between. CDR3 nucleotide sequence: TGTGCCAGCAGTTTACAAAGCGGGCCTTCCTACGAGCAGTACTTC. Its translation: CASSLQSGPSYEQYF.

This clonotype came up a few times. The chain employs TRBV6-1 and TRBJ2-2; D gene ambiguous. The CDR3 has 16 residues. Germline V gene sequence: CDR1 MNHNS, CDR2 SASEGT. Trimming cost V 2 bases and J 6 bases, with 16 bases left between them. In DNA, the CDR3 is TGTGCCAGCAGTGAAATAAGAGCGATTTCCGCCGGGGAGCTGTTTTTT. Its translation: CASSEIRAISAGELFF.

The rearrangement joins TRBV5-1 to TRBJ1-1; TRBD1 aligns across 7 bases. The CDR3 is 15 amino acids. Germline CDR1 and CDR2: SGHRS and YFSETQ. The junction had 10 bases not matched to a gene; V was cut back by 4 bases and J by 4 bases. In nucleotides, the CDR3 is TGCGCCAGCAGCCCGGGTGACAGGGATCTCACTGAAGCTTTCTTT. This translates into CASSPGDRDLTEAFF. Looking up the rest from reference TRBV5-1 and TRBJ1-1 gives the full variable domain: KAGVTQTPRYLIKTRGQQVTLSCSPISGHRSVSWYQQTPGQGLQFLFEYFSETQRNKGNFPGRFSGRQFSNSRSEMNVSTLELGDSALYLCASSPGDRDLTEAFFGQGTRLTVV.

The chain couples TRBV4-1 to TRBJ2-1; TRBD2 aligns across 7 bases. This CDR3 region has 16 residues. Germline CDR1 reads MGHRA; CDR2 reads YSYEKL. After removal of 0 bases from V and 0 bases from J, the junction contained 2 bases not matched to a gene. As DNA, the CDR3 is TGCGCCAGCAGCCAAGATAGGACTAGCTCCTACAATGAGCAGTTCTTC. Translating gives CASSQDRTSSYNEQFF.

This clonotype was counted ten times or more. The chain links TRBV5-1 to TRBJ2-1; a weak D match, TRBD2 (6 bases). Germline V lookup: CDR1 SGHRS, CDR2 YFSETQ. The CDR3 consists of 15 residues. V was trimmed by 4 bases and J by 2 bases, leaving 13 bases between them. In nucleotides, the CDR3 is TGCGCCAGCAGCGCAGGGACTGGGACCTACAATGAGCAGTTCTTC. The encoded protein is CASSAGTGTYNEQFF.

There are a few counts of this clonotype. The chain employs TRBV5-1 and TRBJ2-2; TRBD2 matches 9 bases. The CDR3 runs to 16 residues. Germline V gene data show CDR1 as SGHRS and CDR2 as YFSETQ. Trimming removed 7 bases from V and 1 base from J; junction bases left unmatched: 8. The CDR3: CASDSGRPENTGELFF. The CDR3 DNA reads as TGCGCCAGCGATAGCGGGAGACCCGAGAACACCGGGGAGCTGTTTTTT. The whole variable domain, remainder taken from reference TRBV5-1 and TRBJ2-2, is KAGVTQTPRYLIKTRGQQVTLSCSPISGHRSVSWYQQTPGQGLQFLFEYFSETQRNKGNFPGRFSGRQFSNSRSEMNVSTLELGDSALYLCASDSGRPENTGELFFGEGSRLTVL.

The chain recombines TRBV5-4 with TRBJ2-2; TRBD1 matches 8 bases. CDR3 size: 18 residues. The ends lost 0 bases at V and 3 bases at J; junction bases unmatched: 10. The germline V gene encodes CDR1 SGHNT and CDR2 YYREEE (reference sequence). The CDR3 reads CASSLDRRQGYYTGELFF. Here the CDR3 DNA reads TGTGCCAGCAGCTTGGACCGACGACAGGGGTATTACACCGGGGAGCTGTTTTTT.

This clonotype was picked up many times. V and J are TRBV2 and TRBJ2-3; a possible D gene is TRBD2 (5 bases). The ends were cut back, 7 bases at V and 12 bases at J, with 20 bases in the middle. Germline lookup yields CDR1 SNHLY and CDR2 FYNNEI. The CDR3 has 13 residues. CDR3: CASTPPGGRPQYF. CDR3 nucleotide sequence: TGTGCCAGCACTCCCCCCGGTGGGAGACCCCAGTATTTT. Full variable domain (missing parts from reference TRBV2 and TRBJ2-3): EPEVTQTPSHQVTQMGQEVILRCVPISNHLYFYWYRQILGQKVEFLVSFYNNEISEKSEIFDDQFSVERPDGSNFTLKIRSTKLEDSAMYFCASTPPGGRPQYFGPGTRLTVL.

This chain links TRBV20-1 with TRBJ1-3; D is ambiguous. V shed 7 bases and J shed 1 base, with 8 bases lying between them. The germline V gene has CDR1 DFQATT and CDR2 SNEGSKA (reference sequence). The CDR3 is 12 amino acids. DNA for the CDR3: TGCAGTGGACGAGGATCTGGAAACACCATATATTTT. This encodes CSGRGSGNTIYF.

This clonotype has ten or more counts. The CDR3, as DNA: TGTGCCAGCAGTGAAGGGGAGACCGGGGAGCTGTTTTTT. Translation: CASSEGETGELFF. This rearrangement joins TRBV2 to TRBJ2-2, with D perhaps TRBD2 (5 bases). The V gene's germline CDR1 is SNHLY and CDR2 FYNNEI. With 1 base removed from V and 5 bases from J, the gap between germline ends came to 5 bases. The CDR3 runs to 13 residues.

Only a few counts were recorded for this clonotype. This rearrangement joins TRBV7-3 to TRBJ2-5; TRBD1 or TRBD2 may be the D gene (5 bases each). V was shortened by 5 bases and J by 4 bases, with 8 bases between the two germline ends. Germline V gives CDR1 SGHTA, CDR2 FQGTGA. The CDR3 is made up of 12 amino acids. The CDR3 reads CASSEGLETQYF. The CDR3 DNA follows: TGTGCCAGCAGCGAGGGGTTAGAGACCCAGTACTTC. The full variable domain, in which reference TRBV7-3 and TRBJ2-5 provide the parts outside the CDR3, is GAGVSQTPSNKVTEKGKYVELRCDPISGHTALYWYRQSLGQGPEFLIYFQGTGAADDSGLPNDRFFAVRPEGSVSTLKIQRTERGDSAVYLCASSEGLETQYFGPGTRLLVL.